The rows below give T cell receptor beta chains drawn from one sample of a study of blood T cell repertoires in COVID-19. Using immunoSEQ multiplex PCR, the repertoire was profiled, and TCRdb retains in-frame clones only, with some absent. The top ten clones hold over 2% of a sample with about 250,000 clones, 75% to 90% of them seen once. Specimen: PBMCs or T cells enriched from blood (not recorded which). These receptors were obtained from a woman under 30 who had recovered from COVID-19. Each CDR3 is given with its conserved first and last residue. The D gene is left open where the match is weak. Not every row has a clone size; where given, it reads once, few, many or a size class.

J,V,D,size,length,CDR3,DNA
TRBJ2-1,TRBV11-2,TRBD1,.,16,CASSYPSGTGNNEQFF,TGTGCCAGCAGTTATCCCTCCGGGACAGGGAACAATGAGCAGTTCTTC
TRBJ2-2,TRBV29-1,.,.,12,CSVEVSAGELFF,TGCAGCGTTGAGGTTAGCGCCGGGGAGCTGTTTTTT
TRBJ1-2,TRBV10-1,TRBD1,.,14,CASSDGQGGYGYTF,TGCGCCAGCAGCGACGGACAGGGCGGATATGGCTACACCTTC
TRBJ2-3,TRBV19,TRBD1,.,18,CASSTPGQVFPFTDTQYF,TGTGCCAGTAGTACGCCGGGACAGGTTTTTCCATTCACAGATACGCAGTATTTT
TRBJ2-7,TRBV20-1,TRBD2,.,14,CSASSGLAGREQYF,TGCAGTGCTAGTTCCGGACTAGCGGGGAGGGAGCAGTACTTC
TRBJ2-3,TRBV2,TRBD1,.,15,CASSEEGARTDTQYF,TGTGCCAGCAGTGAAGAGGGGGCCAGAACAGATACGCAGTATTTT
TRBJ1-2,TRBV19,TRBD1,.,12,CASSQGAGGYTF,TGTGCCAGTAGCCAGGGGGCTGGCGGCTACACCTTC
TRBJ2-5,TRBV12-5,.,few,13,CASGKGLVETQYF,TGTGCTAGTGGGAAGGGGCTTGTGGAGACCCAGTACTTC
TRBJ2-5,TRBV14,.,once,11,CASSQSGTQYF,TGTGCCAGCAGCCAATCAGGGACCCAGTACTTC
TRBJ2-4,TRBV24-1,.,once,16,CATSDPRQEGKNIQYF,TGTGCCACCAGTGATCCCCGGCAGGAGGGCAAAAACATTCAGTACTTC
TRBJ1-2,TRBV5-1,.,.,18,CASSLTSVPSSAVYGYTF,TGCGCCAGCAGCTTGACGTCCGTCCCGTCATCGGCGGTTTATGGCTACACCTTC
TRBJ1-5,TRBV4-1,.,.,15,CASSQVRDTPWPQHF,TGCGCCAGCAGCCAAGTCCGGGACACCCCCTGGCCCCAGCATTTT
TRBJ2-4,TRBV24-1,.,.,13,CATSQGAKNIQYF,TGTGCCACCAGTCAGGGGGCCAAAAACATTCAGTACTTC
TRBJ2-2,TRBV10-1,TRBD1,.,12,CATTGETGELFF,TGCGCCACGACAGGGGAGACCGGGGAGCTGTTTTTT
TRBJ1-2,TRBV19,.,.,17,CASSIRVTDGSLYGYTF,TGTGCCAGTAGTATACGGGTAACCGATGGCAGTCTCTATGGCTACACCTTC
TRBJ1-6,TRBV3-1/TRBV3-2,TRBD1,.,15,CASSQVRDRNSPLHF,TGTGCCAGCAGCCAAGTTCGGGACAGGAATTCACCCCTCCACTTT
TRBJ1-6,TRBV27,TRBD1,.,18,CASSLRQKQGAWSSPLHF,TGTGCCAGCAGTTTACGCCAAAAGCAGGGGGCTTGGAGTTCACCCCTCCACTTT
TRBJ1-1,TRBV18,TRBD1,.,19,CASSPPRGQKGMGNTEAFF,TGTGCCAGCTCACCACCGAGGGGACAGAAAGGGATGGGGAACACTGAAGCTTTCTTT
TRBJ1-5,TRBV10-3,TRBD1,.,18,CAGGGTGNRSTGNQPQHF,TGTGCCGGCGGTGGGACAGGGAATAGGAGTACGGGTAATCAGCCCCAGCATTTT
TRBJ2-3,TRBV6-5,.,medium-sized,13,CASQGGGTDTQYF,TGTGCCAGCCAGGGTGGGGGGACAGATACGCAGTATTTT
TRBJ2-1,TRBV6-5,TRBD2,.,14,CASSSAGGRNEQFF,TGTGCCAGCAGTTCCGCGGGGGGGAGAAATGAGCAGTTCTTC
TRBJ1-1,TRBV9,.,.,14,CASSVSTGNTEAFF,TGTGCCAGCAGCGTATCGACGGGAAACACTGAAGCTTTCTTT
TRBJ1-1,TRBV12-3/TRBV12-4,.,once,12,CASSSQAAGAFF,TGTGCCAGCAGTTCACAAGCTGCCGGGGCTTTCTTT
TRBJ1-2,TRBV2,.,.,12,CASSGQPYGYTF,TGTGCCAGCAGTGGACAGCCCTATGGCTACACCTTC
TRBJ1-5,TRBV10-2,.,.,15,CASSDGALSNQPQHF,TGCGCCAGCAGTGACGGTGCCTTGAGCAATCAGCCCCAGCATTTT
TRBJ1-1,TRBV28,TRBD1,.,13,CASRKGADTEAFF,TGTGCCAGCAGGAAGGGGGCCGACACTGAAGCTTTCTTT
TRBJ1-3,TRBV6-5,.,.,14,CASNLGEGGNTIYF,TGTGCCAGCAACCTTGGGGAGGGCGGAAACACCATATATTTT
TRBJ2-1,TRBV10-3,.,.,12,CAISESFDEQFF,TGTGCCATCAGTGAGTCTTTCGATGAGCAGTTCTTC
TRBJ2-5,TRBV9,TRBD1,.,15,CASSPAGGWGETQYF,TGTGCCAGCAGCCCGGCAGGGGGCTGGGGAGAGACCCAGTACTTC
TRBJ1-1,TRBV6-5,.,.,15,CASSYSRGGYTEAFF,TGTGCCAGCAGTTACTCCCGCGGGGGATACACTGAAGCTTTCTTT
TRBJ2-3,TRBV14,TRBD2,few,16,CASSQEGASGEDTQYF,TGTGCCAGCAGCCAAGAGGGGGCTAGCGGGGAAGATACGCAGTATTTT
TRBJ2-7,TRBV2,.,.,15,CASSDDDGAGYEQYF,TGTGCCAGCAGTGATGACGATGGGGCCGGGTACGAGCAGTACTTC
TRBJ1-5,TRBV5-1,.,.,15,CASSSAGAIGEPQHF,TGCGCCAGCAGTTCCGCGGGGGCTATAGGGGAGCCCCAGCATTTT
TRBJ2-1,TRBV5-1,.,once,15,CASSLDAGIYNEQFF,TGCGCCAGCAGCTTGGATGCGGGCATATACAATGAGCAGTTCTTC
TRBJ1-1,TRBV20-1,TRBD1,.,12,CSASGRGREAFF,TGCAGTGCTAGTGGCAGGGGGCGCGAAGCTTTCTTT
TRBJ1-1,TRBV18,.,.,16,CASSPPYSGANTEAFF,TGTGCCAGCTCACCACCGTATTCAGGGGCGAACACTGAAGCTTTCTTT
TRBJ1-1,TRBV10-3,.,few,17,CAIRGRVSQGRDTEAFF,TGTGCCATCAGGGGTAGAGTCTCCCAGGGGAGGGACACTGAAGCTTTCTTT
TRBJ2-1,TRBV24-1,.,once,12,CATSFGDNEQFF,TGTGCCACCAGTTTCGGAGACAATGAGCAGTTCTTC
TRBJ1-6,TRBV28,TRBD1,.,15,CASSLEQGWLSPLHF,TGTGCCAGCAGTTTAGAACAGGGGTGGCTTTCACCCCTCCACTTT
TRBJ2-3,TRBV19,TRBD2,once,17,CASSMTSGQISTDTQYF,TGTGCCAGTAGTATGACTAGCGGGCAGATTAGCACAGATACGCAGTATTTT
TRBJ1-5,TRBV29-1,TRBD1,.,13,CSVSGGINQPQHF,TGCAGCGTTTCAGGGGGAATTAATCAGCCCCAGCATTTT
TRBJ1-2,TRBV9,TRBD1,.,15,CASSVASGQGYGYTF,TGTGCCAGCAGCGTAGCTTCGGGACAGGGCTATGGCTACACCTTC
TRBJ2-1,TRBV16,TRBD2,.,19,CASSQSTSGGTRSYNEQFF,TGTGCCAGCAGCCAATCTACTAGCGGGGGCACACGCTCCTACAATGAGCAGTTCTTC
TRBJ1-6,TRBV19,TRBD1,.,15,CASSIVRQGNSPLHF,TGTGCCAGTAGTATAGTGAGACAGGGGAATTCACCCCTCCACTTT
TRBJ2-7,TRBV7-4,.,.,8,CAGGEQYF,TGTGCCGGCGGCGAGCAGTACTTC
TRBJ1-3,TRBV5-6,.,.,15,CASSPRTGSRNTIYF,TGTGCCAGCAGCCCCAGAACGGGATCAAGAAACACCATATATTTT
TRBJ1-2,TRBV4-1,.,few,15,CASSQEEIPTYGYTF,TGCGCCAGCAGCCAAGAAGAGATCCCTACCTATGGCTACACCTTC
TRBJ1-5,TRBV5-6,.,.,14,CASSLKGWYQPQHF,TGTGCCAGCAGCTTGAAGGGGTGGTATCAGCCCCAGCATTTT
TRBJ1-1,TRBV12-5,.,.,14,CASGLGSGYTEAFF,TGTGCTAGTGGTTTGGGAAGCGGGTACACTGAAGCTTTCTTT
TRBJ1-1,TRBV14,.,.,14,CASSNTGQNTEAFF,TGTGCCAGCAGCAACACGGGACAGAACACTGAAGCTTTCTTT
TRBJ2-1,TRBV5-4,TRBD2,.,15,CASSLGLAGDNEQFF,TGTGCCAGCAGCTTGGGACTAGCGGGGGATAATGAGCAGTTCTTC
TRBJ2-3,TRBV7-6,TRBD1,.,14,CASSTGTGTDTQYF,TGTGCCAGCAGCACCGGGACAGGCACAGATACGCAGTATTTT
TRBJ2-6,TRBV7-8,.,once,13,CASSPGGANVLTF,TGTGCCAGCAGCCCGGGGGGGGCCAACGTCCTGACTTTC
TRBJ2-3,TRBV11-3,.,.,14,CASSPAGARNTQYF,TGTGCCAGCAGCCCGGCGGGGGCTCGGAATACGCAGTATTTT
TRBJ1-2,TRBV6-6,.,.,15,CASSYLGQRNYGYTF,TGTGCCAGCAGTTACCTTGGACAGAGAAACTATGGCTACACCTTC
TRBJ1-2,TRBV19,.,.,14,CATSRDTDFNGYTF,TGTGCCACCTCCCGGGACACGGACTTTAATGGCTACACCTTC
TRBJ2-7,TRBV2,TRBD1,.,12,CASRDRAGEQYF,TGTGCCAGCAGGGACAGGGCTGGCGAGCAGTACTTC
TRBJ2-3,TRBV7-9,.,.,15,CASSSPGHPGDTQYF,TGTGCCAGCAGCTCGCCGGGACATCCAGGGGATACGCAGTATTTT